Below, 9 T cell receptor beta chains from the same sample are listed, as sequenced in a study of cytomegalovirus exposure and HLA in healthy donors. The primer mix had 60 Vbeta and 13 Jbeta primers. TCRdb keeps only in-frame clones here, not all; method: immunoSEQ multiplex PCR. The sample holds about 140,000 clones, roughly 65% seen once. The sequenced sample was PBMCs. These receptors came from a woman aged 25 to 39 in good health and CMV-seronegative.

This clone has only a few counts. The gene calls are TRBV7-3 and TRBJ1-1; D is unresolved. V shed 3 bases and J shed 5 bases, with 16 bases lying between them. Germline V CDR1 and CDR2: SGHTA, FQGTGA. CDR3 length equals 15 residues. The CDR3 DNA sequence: TGTGCCAGCAGCTTGGTGTTAGTGGGAGGGACTGAAGCTTTCTTT. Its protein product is CASSLVLVGGTEAFF.

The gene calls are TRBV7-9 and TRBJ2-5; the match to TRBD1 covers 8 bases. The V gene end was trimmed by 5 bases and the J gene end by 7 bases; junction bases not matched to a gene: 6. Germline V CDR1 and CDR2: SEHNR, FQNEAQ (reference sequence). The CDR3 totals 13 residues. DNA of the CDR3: TGTGCCAGCAGCACGGACAGGGCGGGGACCCAGTACTTC. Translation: CASSTDRAGTQYF.

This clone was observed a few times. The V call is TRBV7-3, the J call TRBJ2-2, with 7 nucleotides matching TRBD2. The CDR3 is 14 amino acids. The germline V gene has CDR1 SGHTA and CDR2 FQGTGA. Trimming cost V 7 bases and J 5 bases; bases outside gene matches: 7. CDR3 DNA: TGTGCCAGCACGGGGGAGGGGCAAACCGGGGAGCTGTTTTTT. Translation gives CASTGEGQTGELFF.

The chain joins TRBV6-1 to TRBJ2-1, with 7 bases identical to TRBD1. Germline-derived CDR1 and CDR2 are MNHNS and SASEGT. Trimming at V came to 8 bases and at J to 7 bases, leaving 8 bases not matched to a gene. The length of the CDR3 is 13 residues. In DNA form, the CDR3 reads TGTGCCAGCTACCGACAGGGTGTAAATGAGCAGTTCTTC. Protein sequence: CASYRQGVNEQFF.

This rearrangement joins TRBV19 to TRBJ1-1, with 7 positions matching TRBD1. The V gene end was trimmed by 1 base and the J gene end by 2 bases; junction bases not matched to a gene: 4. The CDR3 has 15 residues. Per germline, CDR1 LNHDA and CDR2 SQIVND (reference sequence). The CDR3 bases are TGTGCCAGTAGTATAGGGGACAGTCCCAACACTGAAGCTTTCTTT. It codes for CASSIGDSPNTEAFF.

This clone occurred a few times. This CDR3 reads CASSLTSGGEETQYF. The CDR3 DNA sequence: TGTGCCAGCAGCTTGACTAGCGGGGGCGAGGAGACCCAGTACTTC. This rearrangement joins TRBV5-6 to TRBJ2-5, with 11 bases identical to TRBD2. This CDR3 region has 15 residues. V lost 1 base, J lost 5 bases, and 4 bases stayed unmatched. Germline-derived CDR1 and CDR2 are SGHDT and YYEEEE. Full variable domain (outside the CDR3, taken from reference TRBV5-6 and TRBJ2-5): DAGVTQSPTHLIKTRGQQVTLRCSPKSGHDTVSWYQQALGQGPQFIFQYYEEEERQRGNFPDRFSGHQFPNYSSELNVNALLLGDSALYLCASSLTSGGEETQYFGPGTRLLVL.

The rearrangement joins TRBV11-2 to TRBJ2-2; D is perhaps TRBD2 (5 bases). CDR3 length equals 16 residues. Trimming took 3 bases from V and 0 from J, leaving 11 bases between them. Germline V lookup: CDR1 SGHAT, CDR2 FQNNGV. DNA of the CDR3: TGTGCCAGCAGCTTTGTGCAGGACTCGAACACCGGGGAGCTGTTTTTT. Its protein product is CASSFVQDSNTGELFF. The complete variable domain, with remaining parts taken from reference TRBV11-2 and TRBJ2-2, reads EAGVAQSPRYKIIEKRQSVAFWCNPISGHATLYWYQQILGQGPKLLIQFQNNGVVDDSQLPKDRFSAERLKGVDSTLKIQPAKLEDSAVYLCASSFVQDSNTGELFFGEGSRLTVL.

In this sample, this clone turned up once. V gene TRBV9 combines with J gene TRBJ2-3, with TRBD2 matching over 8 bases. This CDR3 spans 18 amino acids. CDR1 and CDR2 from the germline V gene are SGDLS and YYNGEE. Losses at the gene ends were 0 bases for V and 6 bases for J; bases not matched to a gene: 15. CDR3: CASSVVAGTSSQLDTQYF. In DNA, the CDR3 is TGTGCCAGCAGCGTAGTAGCGGGAACTTCATCACAACTGGATACGCAGTATTTT.

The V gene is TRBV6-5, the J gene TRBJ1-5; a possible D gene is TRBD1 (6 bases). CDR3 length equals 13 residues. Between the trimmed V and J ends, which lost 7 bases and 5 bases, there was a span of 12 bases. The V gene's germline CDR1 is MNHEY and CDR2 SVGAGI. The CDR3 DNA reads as TGTGCCAGCACCTGGACAGCTTATCAGCCCCAGCATTTT. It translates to CASTWTAYQPQHF.